This T cell receptor beta chain is from a study of control samples from healthy donors and cancer patients. Sequencing used immunoSEQ multiplex PCR; TCRdb keeps in-frame clones, though not all of them. The table shows roughly 100,000 clones, with roughly 92% occurring only once. This sequence originates from a human donor in good health. The donor label of this sample is uncertain. The specimen sequenced was blood.

The CDR3 loop is CASSGGTGHYEQYF. CDR3 DNA sequence: TGTGCCAGCAGTGGAGGGACAGGCCATTACGAGCAGTACTTC. The gene calls are TRBV2 and TRBJ2-7; 8 bases align to TRBD1. V was pared by 4 bases and J by 4 bases, with 6 bases of the junction left unmatched. The CDR3 length is 14 residues. Germline V lookup: CDR1 SNHLY, CDR2 FYNNEI.